The entry that follows covers one TCR beta chain sequence. Per the authors' pipeline: Nucleated cell number was recorded as an estimate derived from reference gene primer amplification. Repertoires were generated with immunoSEQ multiplex PCR, while TCRdb's copy carries only in-frame clones and drops some. The DNA gave D and trimming, while V, J and clone size come from that table. The data hold tens of thousands of clones, with around 87% observed a single time. The sample belongs to a study of blood T cell repertoires in COVID-19. Trimming took 3 bases from V and 6 from J; bases not matched to a gene: 4. The germline gives CDR1 KGHSH, CDR2 LQKENI. The CDR3 is made up of 13 amino acids.

The sequencing input was peripheral blood. The gene calls are TRBV18 and TRBJ1-2, with 7 bases identical to TRBD1. This receptor was identified in a man in his forties or fifties with acute or convalescent COVID-19. DNA of the CDR3: TGTGCCAGCTCACCGGGGACAGAGGATGGCTACACCTTC. Translated: CASSPGTEDGYTF.